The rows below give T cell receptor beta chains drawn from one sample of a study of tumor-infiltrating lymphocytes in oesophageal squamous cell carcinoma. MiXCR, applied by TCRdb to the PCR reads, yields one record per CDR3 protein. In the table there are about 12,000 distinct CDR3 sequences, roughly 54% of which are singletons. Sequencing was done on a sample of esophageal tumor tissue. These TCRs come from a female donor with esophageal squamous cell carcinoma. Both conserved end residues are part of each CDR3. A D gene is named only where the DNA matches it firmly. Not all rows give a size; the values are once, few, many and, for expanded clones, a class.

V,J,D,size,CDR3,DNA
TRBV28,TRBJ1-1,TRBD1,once,CASSLTGQYTEAFF,TGTGCCAGCAGTTTGACGGGACAGTACACTGAAGCTTTCTTT
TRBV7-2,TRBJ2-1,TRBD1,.,CASSRDRVNEQFF,TGTGCCAGCAGCCGGGACAGGGTCAATGAGCAGTTCTTC
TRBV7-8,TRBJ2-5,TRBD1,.,CASSLNRGNNEQYF,TGTGCCAGCAGCTTAAACAGGGGGAACAATGAGCAGTACTTC
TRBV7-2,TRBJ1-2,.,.,CASRWMQSGYTF,TGTGCCAGCAGGTGGATGCAGAGTGGCTACACCTTC
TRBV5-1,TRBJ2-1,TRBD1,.,CASSSSKNGTGGVFGEQFF,TGCGCCAGCAGCTCTTCTAAGAACGGGACAGGGGGGGTCTTCGGTGAGCAGTTCTTC
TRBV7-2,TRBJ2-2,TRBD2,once,CASSPSPRQRETGELFF,TGTGCCAGCAGCCCCTCCCCCCGACAGCGGGAAACCGGGGAGCTGTTTTTT
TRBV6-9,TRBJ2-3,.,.,CASSWAGGTDTQYF,TGTGCCAGCAGTTGGGCAGGGGGCACAGATACGCAGTATTTT
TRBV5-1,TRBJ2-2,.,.,CASSLGRGTGELFF,TGCGCCAGCAGCTTGGGGCGTGGCACCGGGGAGCTGTTTTTT
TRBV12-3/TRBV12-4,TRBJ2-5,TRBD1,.,CASSLWDREETQYF,TGTGCCAGCAGTTTGTGGGACAGGGAAGAGACCCAGTACTTC
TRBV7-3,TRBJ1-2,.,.,CASRSTPSVDYGYTF,TGTGCCAGCAGGTCGACCCCCTCGGTCGACTATGGCTACACCTTC
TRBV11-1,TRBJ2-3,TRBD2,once,CASSSSGTSGKGTDTQYF,TGTGCCAGCAGCTCCTCAGGGACTAGCGGGAAAGGGACAGATACGCAGTATTTT
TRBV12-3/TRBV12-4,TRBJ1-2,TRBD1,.,CASSLEDRGGYTF,TGTGCCAGCAGTTTGGAGGACAGGGGCGGCTACACCTTC
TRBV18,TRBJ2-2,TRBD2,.,CASSLQPSGYTGELFF,TGTGCCAGCTCACTACAACCTAGCGGGTACACCGGGGAGCTGTTTTTT
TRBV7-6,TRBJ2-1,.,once,CASGTRAPRDNEQFF,TGTGCCAGCGGAACGAGAGCACCCCGGGACAATGAGCAGTTCTTC
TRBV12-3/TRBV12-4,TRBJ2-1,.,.,CASGSAFSYNEQFF,TGTGCCAGCGGGAGCGCCTTCTCCTACAATGAGCAGTTCTTC
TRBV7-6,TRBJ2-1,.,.,CASSLLGDSNEQFF,TGTGCCAGCAGCTTACTCGGAGATTCGAATGAGCAGTTCTTC
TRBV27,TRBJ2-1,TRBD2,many,CASSSGLAGNEQFF,TGTGCCAGCAGTTCGGGACTAGCGGGCAATGAGCAGTTCTTC
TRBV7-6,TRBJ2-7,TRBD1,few,CASSLDGTGLSEQYF,TGTGCCAGCAGCTTAGATGGGACAGGGTTAAGCGAGCAGTACTTC
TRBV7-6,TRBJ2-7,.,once,CASSYRIGGAAYEQYF,TGTGCCAGCAGCTACCGGATTGGCGGGGCGGCCTACGAGCAGTACTTC
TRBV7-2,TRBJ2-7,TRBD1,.,CASSTWDREMGNSPLHF,TGTGCCAGCAGCACCTGGGACAGGGAAATGGGTAATTCACCCCTCCACTTC
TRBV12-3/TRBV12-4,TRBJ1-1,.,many,CASTAQGRTEAFF,TGTGCCAGCACCGCCCAGGGGAGGACTGAAGCTTTCTTT
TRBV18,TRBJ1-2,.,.,CASSPGLREGYTF,TGTGCCAGCTCACCGGGACTTCGGGAGGGCTACACCTTC
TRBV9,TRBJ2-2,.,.,CASSVTGNTGELFF,TGTGCCAGCAGCGTGACTGGAAACACCGGGGAGCTGTTTTTT